These T cell receptor beta chains were read from a single sample in a study of T cells in Graves' hyperthyroidism and ophthalmopathy. TCRdb fed the multiplex PCR reads into MiXCR, producing one record per CDR3 protein. The repertoire has roughly 100,000 distinct CDR3 sequences, over 45% of them found once; the top ten carry roughly 26%. The sequenced sample was blood. The receptor set was obtained from a man between 40 and 49 years old with Graves' hyperthyroidism. The conserved cysteine and the conserved F or W are not part of the CDR3 here.

J gene | V gene | CDR3 protein
TRBJ1-1 | TRBV6-5 | ASSYSGTGFNTEAF
TRBJ2-7 | TRBV7-2 | ASSATIAGLYEQY
TRBJ2-1 | TRBV29-1 | SALVYNEQF
TRBJ2-7 | TRBV20-1 | SARPGGSDEQY
TRBJ2-3 | TRBV2 | ASSELDSGNADTQY
TRBJ1-4 | TRBV5-4 | ASSLGVRALEKLF
TRBJ2-3 | TRBV15 | ATRSDWGTDTQY
TRBJ2-7 | TRBV19 | ASRPLRDRGVDEQY
TRBJ1-1 | TRBV7-3 | ASSSYPDSTEAF
TRBJ1-1 | TRBV29-1 | SADRGTKTF
TRBJ2-1 | TRBV15 | ATSRGWYEQF
TRBJ1-4 | TRBV6-5 | ASIWTVNEKLF
TRBJ1-3 | TRBV7-2 | ASSSRHRSGNTIY
TRBJ2-4 | TRBV19 | ASRDRGGQNIQY
TRBJ2-1 | TRBV5-1 | ASSSQGVYNEQF
TRBJ1-1 | TRBV7-9 | ASSINQGNTEAF
TRBJ2-3 | TRBV6-5 | ASSSSGTGVSDTQY
TRBJ2-7 | TRBV2 | ASHRTGREQY
TRBJ1-1 | TRBV10-1 | ASSDWGNTEAF
TRBJ2-5 | TRBV10-3 | AISGEDRGGCEETQY
TRBJ2-3 | TRBV7-3 | ASSLAGRSTDTQY
TRBJ1-6 | TRBV2 | ASRGETEVYNSPLH
TRBJ2-3 | TRBV7-9 | ASSFGGVTDTQY
TRBJ2-2 | TRBV2 | ASRTDRASGELF
TRBJ2-1 | TRBV20-1 | SASFSGLYYNEQF
TRBJ1-5 | TRBV7-2 | ASSFMGDQPQH
TRBJ2-1 | TRBV7-2 | ASSLWTANEQF
TRBJ1-6 | TRBV6-6 | ASRGVGQGLNSPLH
TRBJ2-7 | TRBV2 | ASTGAEGLYEQY
TRBJ1-1 | TRBV7-9 | ASSSRQGELNEAF
TRBJ2-6 | TRBV7-2 | ASSSERDNVLT
TRBJ1-2 | TRBV29-1 | SVETEYYGYT
TRBJ2-1 | TRBV20-1 | SARELAVSNNEQF
TRBJ1-4 | TRBV19 | ASSTSGHPQEKLF
TRBJ2-2 | TRBV29-1 | AWSQQGAGGELF
TRBJ1-1 | TRBV7-9 | ASTRNLNTEAF
TRBJ2-3 | TRBV7-3 | ASSPKERGGGQDTQY
TRBJ2-1 | TRBV24-1 | ATSWPTGNEQF
TRBJ1-6 | TRBV7-9 | ASSLETSYNPPLH
TRBJ2-3 | TRBV15 | ATSRDLARGPTDTQY
TRBJ1-2 | TRBV6-2/TRBV6-3 | ASSTDRAASGYT
TRBJ2-1 | TRBV7-9 | GSLGGLDGQF
TRBJ1-1 | TRBV7-9 | ASSSSGRGDNVNTEAF
TRBJ1-2 | TRBV11-2 | ASSLPVVGTYGYT
TRBJ1-5 | TRBV2 | ASRGQPYSNQPQH
TRBJ2-1 | TRBV12-3/TRBV12-4 | ASSLRLAGNNEQF
TRBJ1-5 | TRBV29-1 | SSENQPQH
TRBJ2-1 | TRBV29-1 | SVEAGGAIGEQF
TRBJ2-7 | TRBV24-1 | ATSASTGTGGEQY
TRBJ1-1 | TRBV19 | ASSPIAGGYTEAF
TRBJ1-1 | TRBV19 | ASADRGNTEAF
TRBJ2-1 | TRBV5-6 | ASSLVYNPRTNEQF
TRBJ1-5 | TRBV7-2 | VSSLDSNQPQH
TRBJ2-5 | TRBV6-5 | ASSGLAGGRRETQY
TRBJ1-4 | TRBV4-2 | ASSQEAGQGEKLF
TRBJ1-4 | TRBV5-1 | ASSLGQGTFNEKLF
TRBJ2-1 | TRBV20-1 | SARGVSGLEQF
TRBJ2-1 | TRBV7-6 | ASSPARGGNEQF